The rows below give T cell receptor beta chains drawn from one sample of a study of patients and donors after allogeneic stem cell transplantation. TCRdb called the RT-PCR reads again in MiXCR, with one record for every CDR3 protein. The sample yields a few thousand distinct CDR3 sequences, roughly 19% seen once. Sequences were obtained from blood, either unsorted or a sorted T cell fraction (not recorded which). These receptor sequences come from a human donor who was either an allogeneic HSCT recipient or a stem cell or donor lymphocyte infusion donor (not recorded which). It is not recorded whose cells these are; they may come from a transplant donor. CDR3s include the opening cysteine and the closing phenylalanine or tryptophan. Fields, in order: clone size, D gene, V gene, J gene, CDR3 protein, CDR3 DNA. D genes are given only for firm matches. Clone size is given for some rows only: seen once, a few or many times, or a class if the clone is expanded.

few,-,TRBV5-1,TRBJ2-1,CASSLAPPNNEQFF,TGCGCCAGCAGCTTGGCTCCGCCTAACAATGAGCAGTTCTTC
few,-,TRBV3-1,TRBJ2-1,CASSRIFPYEQFF,TGTGCCAGCAGCCGAATTTTCCCATATGAGCAGTTCTTC
few,TRBD2,TRBV11-2,TRBJ2-5,CASSLELSGGSQETQYF,TGTGCCAGCAGCTTAGAACTCAGCGGGGGGTCACAAGAGACCCAGTACTTC
few,-,TRBV20-1,TRBJ2-6,CSASFLPGANVLTF,TGCAGTGCTAGCTTCCTCCCTGGGGCCAACGTCCTGACTTTC
once,-,TRBV7-2,TRBJ2-7,CASSALAASYEQYF,TGTGCCAGCAGCGCGTTAGCGGCCTCCTACGAGCAGTACTTC
-,TRBD1,TRBV7-2,TRBJ2-7,CASSFRTGDHEQYF,TGTGCCAGCAGCTTTCGGACAGGGGACCACGAGCAGTACTTC
few,TRBD2,TRBV7-6,TRBJ2-1,CASSLDPASGGFNEQFF,TGTGCCAGCAGCTTAGATCCGGCTAGCGGGGGTTTCAATGAGCAGTTCTTC
large,-,TRBV20-1,TRBJ2-2,CSARNPGDGTGELFF,TGCAGTGCTAGAAATCCCGGGGACGGAACCGGGGAGCTGTTTTTT
medium-sized,-,TRBV5-1,TRBJ2-3,CASSFRDTDTQYF,TGCGCCAGCAGCTTCCGGGACACAGATACGCAGTATTTT
-,-,TRBV7-2,TRBJ2-3,CASSLSRADTQYF,TGTGCCAGCAGCTTAAGCCGGGCAGATACGCAGTATTTT
-,-,TRBV23-1,TRBJ2-7,CASSQSALPSLPEQYF,TGCGCCAGCAGTCAATCAGCCCTCCCTTCCCTCCCGGAGCAGTACTTC
few,TRBD2,TRBV2,TRBJ2-3,CASRGVTDTQYF,TGTGCCAGCCGGGGGGTTACAGATACGCAGTATTTT
large,-,TRBV5-1,TRBJ2-3,CASSLEWGADTQYF,TGCGCCAGCAGCTTGGAATGGGGGGCAGATACGCAGTATTTT
few,TRBD1,TRBV20-1,TRBJ2-5,CSATPRGLETQYF,TGCAGTGCTACACCCAGGGGGTTGGAGACCCAGTACTTC
-,-,TRBV12-3/TRBV12-4,TRBJ2-1,CASSPGESVHNEQFF,TGTGCCAGCAGCCCTGGGGAGTCTGTCCACAATGAGCAGTTCTTC
-,-,TRBV5-1,TRBJ2-4,CASSFEGENIQYF,TGCGCCAGCAGCTTCGAGGGAGAGAACATTCAGTACTTC